Listed below are T cell receptor beta chains from one sample, sequenced in a study of T cells in localized non-small cell lung cancer. Some clones are missing from TCRdb's copy, which holds only in-frame ones; the method was immunoSEQ multiplex PCR. The sample yields fewer than 30,000 clones, approximately 87% seen once. The material was peripheral blood, obtained before any cancer treatment. All receptors come from a woman aged 35-75 years with stage I lung adenocarcinoma. CDR3s include the opening cysteine and the closing phenylalanine or tryptophan. The D gene is left open where the match is weak. Clone size appears in some rows only: once, few, many, or a class for an expanded clone.

>TRBJ2-5|NA|NA|TRBV30
TGTGCCTGGAGCTGGCCTGTCGCAGAGACCCAGTACTTC
CAWSWPVAETQYF
>TRBJ1-5|NA|few|TRBV5-4
TGTGCCAGCAGCTGGAGCCCTAATCAGCCCCAGCATTTT
CASSWSPNQPQHF
>TRBJ2-3|NA|NA|TRBV4-3
TGCGCCAGCAGCCGAAACAGGAGGGATACGCAGTATTTT
CASSRNRRDTQYF
>TRBJ2-2|NA|NA|TRBV6-4
TGTGCCAGCAGTGTGGGTTCGGACACCGGGGAGCTGTTTTTT
CASSVGSDTGELFF
>TRBJ1-1|NA|NA|TRBV9
TGTGCCAGCAGCGTTCATGGGGAGAACACTGAAGCTTTCTTT
CASSVHGENTEAFF
>TRBJ2-3|NA|NA|TRBV7-3
TGTGCCAGCAGCTTAGAGGGGAGAGGAGATACGCAGTATTTT
CASSLEGRGDTQYF
>TRBJ1-2|NA|NA|TRBV10-3
TGTGCCATCAAAGGGGTGGATGACTACACCTTC
CAIKGVDDYTF
>TRBJ1-6|NA|NA|TRBV9
TGTGCCAGCAGCGTAAGCGTCAGTTGGGGTTCACCCCTCCACTTT
CASSVSVSWGSPLHF
>TRBJ1-1|NA|once|TRBV5-1
TGCGCCAGCAGCTTGTCGACGGGGAACACTGAAGCTTTCTTT
CASSLSTGNTEAFF
>TRBJ1-1|TRBD1|NA|TRBV7-2
TGTGCCAGCAGCACAGGGGGGTCAAACACTGAAGCTTTCTTT
CASSTGGSNTEAFF
>TRBJ1-3|NA|NA|TRBV2
TGTGCCAGCAGTGGGTTAAGGGGCAACACCATATATTTT
CASSGLRGNTIYF
>TRBJ1-5|NA|once|TRBV2
TGTGCCAGCAGTGTTGAAAGGGGCAATCAGCCCCAGCATTTT
CASSVERGNQPQHF
>TRBJ1-1|NA|NA|TRBV5-1
TGCGCCAGCAGCTTCCAGGTTGGGGACACTGAAGCTTTCTTT
CASSFQVGDTEAFF
>TRBJ1-5|NA|NA|TRBV6-1
TGTGCCAGCAGGTACAGCGATAGCAATCAGCCCCAGCATTTT
CASRYSDSNQPQHF
>TRBJ1-5|NA|once|TRBV19
TGTGCCAGTAGTATTAGTGGGGTAGGCCAGCCCCAGCATTTT
CASSISGVGQPQHF
>TRBJ2-5|NA|NA|TRBV7-3
TGTGCCAGCAGCCTCTCAGGGGTAGGGGAGACCCAGTACTTC
CASSLSGVGETQYF
>TRBJ2-1|NA|NA|TRBV7-7
TGTGCTAGCAGCTTAGGCGGGGTGGATGAGCAGTTCTTC
CASSLGGVDEQFF
>TRBJ1-1|NA|NA|TRBV4-3
TGCGCCAGCAGCCAAGCTACAGGGATAGACACTGAAGCTTTCTTT
CASSQATGIDTEAFF
>TRBJ2-2|NA|NA|TRBV6-4
TGTGCCAGCAGTGACTCGACACACACCGGGGAGCTGTTTTTT
CASSDSTHTGELFF
>TRBJ2-2|TRBD2|NA|TRBV30
TGTGCCTGGAATACCCCTAGCGGGGACGCCGGGGAGCTGTTTTTT
CAWNTPSGDAGELFF
>TRBJ1-5|NA|NA|TRBV30
TGTGCCTGGAGTGAGGACAGAAGACAGCCCCAGCATTTT
CAWSEDRRQPQHF
>TRBJ2-1|NA|few|TRBV15
TGTGCCACCAGCATTCTACGGGAGGGGGCCCCCAATGAGCAGTTCTTC
CATSILREGAPNEQFF
>TRBJ1-6|NA|few|TRBV12-1
TGTGCCAGCAGCGGGCGCGGCAGGGAGGAGTCACCCCTCCACTTT
CASSGRGREESPLHF
>TRBJ1-2|NA|once|TRBV19
TGTGCCAGTAGTCCCCCCGGGGGGGCCTATGGCTACACCTTC
CASSPPGGAYGYTF
>TRBJ2-5|NA|NA|TRBV13
TGTGCCAGCAGTAGGTGGGGTGGAGAGACCCAGTACTTC
CASSRWGGETQYF
>TRBJ1-1|NA|NA|TRBV7-3
TGTGCCAGCAGCTTAATGGCAGGCTCGAACACTGAAGCTTTCTTT
CASSLMAGSNTEAFF
>TRBJ2-6|NA|NA|TRBV13
TGTGCCAGCAGCTCCGCAGGGATGTGGGCCAACGTCCTGACTTTC
CASSSAGMWANVLTF
>TRBJ2-6|TRBD1|once|TRBV5-1
TGCGCCAGCAGCGCAACAGGGGGCTTTGCTGGGGCCAACGTCCTGACTTTC
CASSATGGFAGANVLTF
>TRBJ2-7|NA|NA|TRBV19
TGTGCCAAAGTAGGGGGGAGCTCCTACGAGCAGTACTTC
CAKVGGSSYEQYF
>TRBJ1-4|NA|NA|TRBV27
TGTGCCAGCAGGCTCCGAGGGAGGATCCATGAAAAACTGTTTTTT
CASRLRGRIHEKLFF
>TRBJ1-1|NA|NA|TRBV7-6
TGTGCCAGCAGCCCTGAACAGCCGAAACTGAACACTGAAGCTTTCTTT
CASSPEQPKLNTEAFF
>TRBJ1-4|NA|NA|TRBV5-8
TGTGCCAGCAGAAATGTCGGTGGTCATCGAGAAAAACTGTTTTTT
CASRNVGGHREKLFF
>TRBJ1-3|NA|once|TRBV29-1
TGCAGCGTTGCCTCCAACTCTGGAAACACCATATATTTT
CSVASNSGNTIYF
>TRBJ1-3|NA|NA|TRBV27
TGTGCCAGCAGCCCGACATTCCTTAATTCAGGAAACACCATATATTTT
CASSPTFLNSGNTIYF
>TRBJ2-7|TRBD1|NA|TRBV5-1
TGCGCCAGCAGCTCGCTAGACAGGGGCAGCGAGCAGTACTTC
CASSSLDRGSEQYF
>TRBJ2-1|TRBD2|once|TRBV5-4
TGTGCCAGCAGCTCGCCGGGACTAGCGGAGAATGAGCAGTTCTTC
CASSSPGLAENEQFF
>TRBJ2-5|NA|NA|TRBV13
TGTGCCAGCAGCTTATCAGGGAACCAAGAGACCCAGTACTTC
CASSLSGNQETQYF
>TRBJ2-2|TRBD2|NA|TRBV7-2
TGTGCCAGCAGCATACGACTAGCGGGGAACACCGGGGAGCTGTTTTTT
CASSIRLAGNTGELFF
>TRBJ1-5|NA|NA|TRBV18
TGTGCCAGCTCAGAGCAGACAGGCAATCAGCCCCAGCATTTT
CASSEQTGNQPQHF
>TRBJ1-5|TRBD1|NA|TRBV7-2
TGTGCCAGCAGCCAGACAGGGGGAAATCAGCCCCAGCATTTT
CASSQTGGNQPQHF
>TRBJ1-4|NA|NA|TRBV5-1
TGCGCCAGCAGCATTGCCGGACCCCCCGGAAATGAAAAACTGTTTTTT
CASSIAGPPGNEKLFF
>TRBJ1-1|TRBD1|NA|TRBV27
TGTGCCAGCAGGACCATCTACAGGGGGCTGGGGACTGAAGCTTTCTTT
CASRTIYRGLGTEAFF